Described below is a single T cell receptor (beta chain) sequence and its context. This record belongs to a study of blood T cell repertoires in COVID-19. Study-wide context: Some COVID-19 samples were acute and others convalescent; all came from the United States, Italy and Spain. In each case, the material was cDNA or gDNA derived from T cells, B-cell-depleted T cells, or PBMCs.

How the authors handled the data: Using reference gene primer amplification, nucleated cell counts were estimated. Sequencing was performed with immunoSEQ multiplex PCR; in TCRdb, only in-frame clones are kept and a portion is missing. From that table come the V and J calls and clone size; the DNA was used to work out D and trimming. This sample carries a few hundred thousand clones, about nine tenths of them seen once, and the ten largest clones take about 12%. CDR3 length: 17 residues. CDR1 is SGDLS, CDR2 YYNGEE, per germline. V trimming: 4 bases; J trimming: 0 bases; junction bases outside the gene matches: 8.

The sequence came from a woman aged 60-75 years with acute or convalescent COVID-19. J is TRBJ2-2 and V is TRBV9; 8 bases fit TRBD2. Sequencing input: peripheral blood. The chain's CDR3 is CASSPQLAAANTGELFF. CDR3 bases: TGTGCCAGCAGCCCCCAACTAGCGGCCGCGAACACCGGGGAGCTGTTTTTT.